Only a few counts were recorded for the clone carrying this T cell receptor beta chain. V was clipped by 1 base and J by 1 base, with 10 bases between them. The CDR3 contains 15 residues. CDR1 is SGHRS, CDR2 YFSETQ, per germline. The TCR alpha and TCR beta cDNA libraries, bearing sample barcodes and UMIs, were generated by 5'RACE using constant-segment primers. TCRdb ran MiXCR on the 5' RACE reads and lists one entry per CDR3 protein. The repertoire holds 250,000 to 350,000 distinct CDR3 sequences, around 19% seen once, with 20% to 25% in the top ten. The data are from a study of T-cell memory formation after mild COVID-19. In the study overall: TCR clustering was largely donor specific.

The receptor comes from a man between 18 and 29 years old who had mild COVID-19 (a few samples of this study predate the infection). Cell type and time point are not known. The rearrangement uses TRBV5-1 and TRBJ2-3; maybe TRBD1 (6 bases). Sequenced: PBMCs or a T cell subset sorted from them (not recorded which). CDR3 in DNA: TGCGCCAGCAGCTTGATCAGGGGAGGCACAGATACGCAGTATTTT. As protein: CASSLIRGGTDTQYF.